The 20 T cell receptor beta chains reported below all come from one sample, sequenced in a study of cytomegalovirus exposure and HLA in healthy donors. The PCR had 60 Vbeta and 13 Jbeta primers. Assay: immunoSEQ multiplex PCR; the TCRdb copy retains only in-frame clones and omits some. The sample has about 160,000 clones, 86% seen once. Material: PBMCs. The receptors were gathered from a woman between 18 and 29 years old in good health and CMV-seronegative.

The rearrangement links TRBV28 to TRBJ2-7; D remains ambiguous. This CDR3 contains 12 residues. The germline V gene has CDR1 MDHEN and CDR2 SYDVKM. V lost 3 bases and J 2 bases, leaving 5 bases between the germline ends. Here the CDR3 reads CASSFDTYEQYF. For the CDR3, the DNA is TGTGCCAGCAGTTTCGACACCTACGAGCAGTACTTC.

The chain employs TRBV28 and TRBJ2-7, with TRBD2 matching 7 bases. V gave up 10 bases and J gave up 4 bases; unmatched junction bases: 13. There are 14 residues in the CDR3. Germline CDR1 reads MDHEN; CDR2 reads SYDVKM. The CDR3 loop reads CATLGRSRFYEQYF. CDR3 coding DNA: TGTGCCACCCTCGGGAGGTCTCGGTTTTACGAGCAGTACTTC.

This clone occurred once. The rearrangement uses TRBV7-2 and TRBJ2-1; D is possibly TRBD1 (5 bases). V dropped 4 bases and J dropped 0 bases, with 10 bases sitting between them. CDR1 is SGHTA, CDR2 FQGNSA, per germline. The CDR3 runs 15 residues. The CDR3: CASSSGSSSYNEQFF. In DNA, the CDR3 is TGTGCCAGCAGCTCAGGGTCGAGCTCCTACAATGAGCAGTTCTTC.

The CDR3 reads CSATGNGYTF. DNA of the CDR3: TGCAGTGCCACAGGGAATGGCTACACCTTC. V is TRBV20-1 and J is TRBJ1-2; a possible D gene is TRBD1 (6 bases). Germline V lookup: CDR1 DFQATT, CDR2 SNEGSKA (reference sequence). Trimming cost V 6 bases and J 6 bases, with 8 bases left between them. This CDR3 spans 10 amino acids.

The V and J genes are TRBV27 and TRBJ1-4; 9 bases are a match to TRBD1. This CDR3 comprises 15 residues. Germline lookup yields CDR1 MNHEY and CDR2 SMNVEV (reference sequence). V shed 4 bases and J 7 bases; nucleotides not matched to a gene: 7. This CDR3 reads CASSWGQGLSEKLFF. The CDR3 DNA is TGTGCCAGCAGTTGGGGACAGGGATTAAGTGAAAAACTGTTTTTT.

V and J are TRBV10-3 and TRBJ2-3; 7 bases align to TRBD1. Germline-derived CDR1 and CDR2 are ENHRY and SYGVKD. The V segment lost 4 bases and the J segment 0 bases; nucleotides outside the gene matches: 4. The CDR3 consists of 15 residues. The CDR3 loop reads CAISGQGSSTDTQYF. CDR3 sequence (DNA): TGTGCCATCAGTGGACAGGGTTCTAGCACAGATACGCAGTATTTT.

The chain links TRBV19 to TRBJ1-1; TRBD1 matches 8 bases. This CDR3 contains 14 residues. Germline CDR1 reads LNHDA; CDR2 reads SQIVND (reference sequence). After removal of 5 bases from V and 7 bases from J, the junction contained 9 bases not matched to a gene. Written as DNA, the CDR3 is TGTGCCAGTAGTCCAGTACAGGGGGTGAATGAAGCTTTCTTT. Its protein is CASSPVQGVNEAFF. Full variable domain (outside the CDR3, taken from reference TRBV19 and TRBJ1-1): DGGITQSPKYLFRKEGQNVTLSCEQNLNHDAMYWYRQDPGQGLRLIYYSQIVNDFQKGDIAEGYSVSREKKESFPLTVTSAQKNPTAFYLCASSPVQGVNEAFFGQGTRLTVV.

The V call is TRBV11-2, the J call TRBJ1-5; D remains ambiguous. Germline CDR1 is SGHAT and CDR2 is FQNNGV. The CDR3 loop spans 16 amino acids. Trimming removed 0 bases from V and 0 bases from J, with 9 bases in between. The CDR3: CASSLDGQYSNQPQHF. As DNA, the CDR3 is TGTGCCAGCAGCTTAGATGGGCAGTATAGCAATCAGCCCCAGCATTTT.

V and J are TRBV5-1 and TRBJ1-1; tentatively, D is TRBD1 (5 bases). Germline V gene lookup returns CDR1 SGHRS and CDR2 YFSETQ. V was trimmed by 4 bases and J by 11 bases, leaving 24 bases between them. This CDR3 comprises 15 residues. CDR3 DNA sequence: TGCGCCAGCAGCGCCGGGGTGGCTCAGGGAGGTTTGGCTTTCTTT. Amino acids: CASSAGVAQGGLAFF. Drawing the rest from reference TRBV5-1 and TRBJ1-1, the complete variable domain is KAGVTQTPRYLIKTRGQQVTLSCSPISGHRSVSWYQQTPGQGLQFLFEYFSETQRNKGNFPGRFSGRQFSNSRSEMNVSTLELGDSALYLCASSAGVAQGGLAFFGQGTRLTVV.

The genes are TRBV11-2 and TRBJ1-6, with TRBD1 matching 8 bases. The CDR3 has 18 residues. The V gene end was trimmed by 5 bases and the J gene end by 6 bases; junction bases not matched to a gene: 15. Germline assignment: CDR1 SGHAT and CDR2 FQNNGV. The CDR3, as DNA: TGTGCCAGCAGCCCTAGCCCGCGAGGACAGGGCAGTAATTCACCCCTCCACTTT. Translated, it gives CASSPSPRGQGSNSPLHF.

This chain joins TRBV5-1 and TRBJ1-1, with TRBD1 identical over 9 bases. Germline CDR1 and CDR2: SGHRS and YFSETQ. The CDR3 is 14 amino acids. The junction had 6 bases not matched to a gene; V was cut back by 4 bases and J by 5 bases. The CDR3 here is CASSPETGGTEAFF. The DNA for the CDR3 is TGCGCCAGCAGCCCGGAGACAGGGGGGACTGAAGCTTTCTTT.

CDR3 bases: TGTGCCAGCAGCCAGGGGACAGGATCCCTTGAAGCTTTCTTT. Its translation: CASSQGTGSLEAFF. The chain is built from TRBV9 and TRBJ1-1, with 8 positions matching TRBD1. The germline CDR1 and CDR2 sequences are SGDLS and YYNGEE. This CDR3 comprises 14 residues. V lost 4 bases to trimming and J lost 7 bases; unmatched junction nucleotides: 9.

The V gene is TRBV15, the J gene TRBJ2-1; 15 bases line up with TRBD2. J gave up 2 bases and V 6 bases, and 5 bases lay outside the gene matches. From germline, CDR1 is LNHNV and CDR2 YYDKDF (reference sequence). This CDR3 has 17 residues. As DNA, the CDR3 is TGTGCCACCAGTAGGACTAGCGGGGGGGCAACCTACAATGAGCAGTTCTTC. It yields the protein CATSRTSGGATYNEQFF.

This chain links TRBV6-5 with TRBJ2-1, with 8 bases aligning to TRBD2. This CDR3 comprises 15 residues. Unmatched junction bases numbered 5, after V lost 6 bases and J lost 1 base. In germline, CDR1 is MNHEY, CDR2 SVGAGI. CDR3 sequence: CASSLAGQSYNEQFF. DNA of the CDR3: TGTGCCAGCAGCTTAGCGGGGCAATCCTACAATGAGCAGTTCTTC.

This sequence joins TRBV13 and TRBJ2-3, with a weak D call TRBD2 (5 bases). Germline assignment: CDR1 PRHDT and CDR2 FYEKMQ (reference sequence). The CDR3 extends over 13 amino acids. Trimming removed 0 bases at V and 5 bases at J, with 6 bases between. CDR3 in amino acids: CASSLGGRDTQYF. As DNA, the CDR3 is TGTGCCAGCAGCTTAGGAGGGAGAGATACGCAGTATTTT.

This chain joins TRBV2 and TRBJ2-4; TRBD1 matches 11 bases. The trim removed 7 bases at V and 6 bases at J, leaving 14 bases unmatched. CDR3 length: 17 residues. Germline lookup yields CDR1 SNHLY and CDR2 FYNNEI. CDR3 region: CASKALGTGGLGNIQYF. DNA for the CDR3: TGTGCCAGCAAAGCTTTAGGGACAGGGGGGCTTGGAAACATTCAGTACTTC.

The chain joins TRBV7-6 to TRBJ2-7; a weak D match, TRBD2 (6 bases). In germline, CDR1 is SGHVS, CDR2 FNYEAQ. V lost 8 bases, J lost 6 bases, and 11 bases lay in between. This CDR3 is 11 amino acids long. CDR3 nucleotides: TGTGCCAGCGGGAGGACGGCCGAGCAGTACTTC. This sequence encodes CASGRTAEQYF.

This clone was observed a few times. The J gene is TRBJ2-2, the V gene TRBV6-1; the match to TRBD2 covers 10 bases. From germline, CDR1 is MNHNS and CDR2 SASEGT. CDR3 size: 18 residues. V gave up 0 bases and J gave up 3 bases; unmatched junction bases: 7. The CDR3 DNA reads TGTGCCAGCAGTGAAGCACTAGGAGCGGGAGGGGACACCGGGGAGCTGTTTTTT. It specifies CASSEALGAGGDTGELFF.

The rearrangement joins TRBV7-9 to TRBJ1-1, with D hard to call. V was shortened by 0 bases and J by 0 bases, with 8 bases between the two germline ends. The germline V gene has CDR1 SEHNR and CDR2 FQNEAQ (reference sequence). The CDR3 sequence is 15 residues long. The CDR3 DNA follows: TGTGCCAGCAGCTTAGCCTTCACAGTGAACACTGAAGCTTTCTTT. Amino acid sequence: CASSLAFTVNTEAFF. The full variable domain, rest sourced from reference TRBV7-9 and TRBJ1-1, is DTGVSQNPRHKITKRGQNVTFRCDPISEHNRLYWYRQTLGQGPEFLTYFQNEAQLEKSRLLSDRFSAERPKGSFSTLEIQRTEQGDSAMYLCASSLAFTVNTEAFFGQGTRLTVV.

In its sample, this clone was seen a few times. The chain combines TRBV5-1 with TRBJ1-3, with a tentative D call TRBD1 (6 bases). The CDR3 extends over 14 amino acids. Germline-derived CDR1 and CDR2 are SGHRS and YFSETQ. Trimming pared 4 bases from V and 2 bases from J, leaving 10 bases between. The CDR3 DNA follows: TGCGCCAGCAGCATTACAGGGACTGGAAACACCATATATTTT. Protein: CASSITGTGNTIYF.